One and the same sample provided the 9 T cell receptor beta chains below, sequenced in a study of blood T cell repertoires in COVID-19. This table comes from immunoSEQ multiplex PCR, and its TCRdb copy is limited to in-frame clones, with some not included. The table includes around 230,000 clones, approximately 82% detected once. Sequencing was done on a sample of PBMCs or T cells enriched from blood (not recorded which). Receptor source: a man aged 40-50 years who had recovered from COVID-19.

The chain employs TRBV27 and TRBJ1-6; the match to TRBD1 covers 7 bases. J was trimmed by 7 bases and V by 6 bases; bases with no gene match: 9. This CDR3 region has 15 residues. Per the germline V gene, CDR1 is MNHEY and CDR2 is SMNVEV (reference sequence). The CDR3 DNA is TGTGCCAGCAGCGCGACAGGGAGGCTCAATTCACCCCTCCACTTT. Translating gives CASSATGRLNSPLHF.

The gene calls are TRBV4-2 and TRBJ2-3, with 12 bases that match TRBD1. V trimming: 4 bases; J trimming: 5 bases; junction bases outside the gene matches: 10. CDR1 is LGHNA and CDR2 is YNFKEQ in the germline V gene. The CDR3 runs 17 residues. DNA for the CDR3: TGTGCCAGCAGCCCAGAATGGGGACAGGGGGCAGGAGATACGCAGTATTTT. Its translation is CASSPEWGQGAGDTQYF.

V usage is TRBV5-4 and J usage is TRBJ1-3; D unclear. The CDR3 covers 13 residues. V was shortened by 2 bases and J by 8 bases, with 11 bases between the two germline ends. Germline-derived CDR1 and CDR2 are SGHNT and YYREEE (reference sequence). In DNA, the CDR3 is TGTGCCAGCAGCTTAAGCCCAGCGGACACCATATATTTT. It is translated as CASSLSPADTIYF. The variable domain in full, completed from reference TRBV5-4 and TRBJ1-3, reads ETGVTQSPTHLIKTRGQQVTLRCSSQSGHNTVSWYQQALGQGPQFIFQYYREEENGRGNFPPRFSGLQFPNYSSELNVNALELDDSALYLCASSLSPADTIYFGEGSWLTVV.

The chain combines TRBV19 with TRBJ1-4; TRBD1 agrees at 9 bases. This CDR3 is 14 amino acids long. V shed 7 bases and J 7 bases; nucleotides not matched to a gene: 7. Germline CDR1 reads LNHDA; CDR2 reads SQIVND (reference sequence). This CDR3 reads CASKGTGRSEKLFF. The CDR3 coding sequence is TGTGCCAGTAAGGGGACAGGGAGGAGTGAAAAACTGTTTTTT.

The chain combines TRBV5-1 with TRBJ2-1; 10 nucleotides line up with TRBD1. The germline V gene encodes CDR1 SGHRS and CDR2 YFSETQ. This CDR3 is 15 amino acids long. V lost 4 bases and J lost 4; bases outside the gene matches: 5. CDR3 coding DNA: TGCGCCAGCAGCCCCGGGACAGGGGAATACAATGAGCAGTTCTTC. Translating gives CASSPGTGEYNEQFF.

The chain combines TRBV7-2 with TRBJ2-5, with a possible D match to TRBD2 (6 bases). This CDR3 comprises 14 residues. CDR1 is SGHTA, CDR2 FQGNSA, per germline. Trimming took off 5 bases at V and 1 base at J, with 11 bases between the two ends. CDR3 DNA sequence: TGTGCCAGCAGCGGTAGCGGCTCCCAAGAGACCCAGTACTTC. Translated: CASSGSGSQETQYF.

This clone was seen only once. This chain uses TRBV25-1 with TRBJ2-3, with 12 bases lining up with TRBD2. The CDR3 loop spans 14 amino acids. The germline gives CDR1 MGHDK, CDR2 SYGVNS. Germline trimming cut 8 bases from V and 0 bases from J; bases unmatched to any gene: 0. The CDR3 protein is CASGTSGSTDTQYF. The DNA for the CDR3 is TGTGCCAGCGGGACTAGCGGGAGCACAGATACGCAGTATTTT.

The chain joins TRBV10-3 to TRBJ1-3, with 12 bases aligning to TRBD1. Germline loops: CDR1 ENHRY, CDR2 SYGVKD. V lost 3 bases, J lost 4 bases, and 10 bases stayed unmatched. The CDR3 is made up of 18 amino acids. The DNA for the CDR3 is TGTGCCATCAGTGATTCCGGGGGGGACAGGGGGCTCGGAAACACCATATATTTT. Protein sequence: CAISDSGGDRGLGNTIYF.

V gene TRBV28 combines with J gene TRBJ2-3; TRBD2 matches 9 bases. V trimming: 8 bases; J trimming: 2 bases; junction bases outside the gene matches: 14. The CDR3 extends over 17 amino acids. CDR1 and CDR2 (germline): MDHEN, SYDVKM. CDR3 region: CASSSLGASGNTDTQYF. The CDR3 nucleotides read TGTGCCAGCTCCAGCCTCGGCGCTAGCGGGAACACAGATACGCAGTATTTT.